This T cell receptor beta chain was observed in a study of human T cells and chemical hapten exposure. Study in general: Across samples, TCR yields varied, mostly owing to small differences in pooled library volumes.

General study results and limits: Sensitizing to DPC left TCRs with a frequency above 1 in 1000 unaltered.

As concerns this clonotype: Antigen specificity is unknown.

Per the germline V gene, CDR1 is LNHNV and CDR2 is YYDKDF (reference sequence). The CDR3 loop spans 14 amino acids. The V end lost 9 bases, the J end lost 0 bases, and 12 bases lay between the germline ends. Time point reported: healthy volunteer bleed at 6 weeks. Whole blood that had not been fractionated was the source of extracted total RNA. Per the original methods: From around 20,000 to 690,000 TCRs were found per sample, with a median of approximately 100,000. TCRdb reanalysed the RACE reads using MiXCR and keeps one entry per CDR3 protein. It is TCRdb's table, rather than the study itself, that gives the V and J calls and clone size. The table records 70,000 to 85,000 distinct CDR3 sequences, around 8.7% of them present only once.

Material: whole blood. This sequence joins TRBV15 and TRBJ1-3, with a weak D call TRBD1 (5 bases). The TCR comes from a male donor in good health. Some clones in this sample may be carry-over from other donors' samples. CDR3 loop: CATSQGFSGNTIYF. CDR3 DNA: TGTGCCACTAGCCAGGGATTCTCTGGAAACACCATATATTTT.